The rows below give T cell receptor beta chains drawn from one sample of a study of blood T cells in healthy people across ages. MiXCR, applied by TCRdb to the 5' RACE reads, yields one record per CDR3 protein. This table has fewer than 700,000 distinct CDR3 sequences, around half appearing once. The specimen sequenced was blood. Receptors were obtained from a man older than 75 in good health. CDR3s include the opening cysteine and the closing phenylalanine or tryptophan. D genes are given only for firm matches. The listing skips clone size in some rows; elsewhere it reads once, few, many or a size class.

size	D	V	J	DNA	CDR3
-	-	TRBV10-3	TRBJ2-4	TGTGCCATCAGTGCCCTTTTGGGTGAGCAGTACTTC	CAISALLGEQYF
-	-	TRBV29-1	TRBJ2-3	TGCAGCGTTAGAGATGTCGGAAGGGGAAGGGATACGCAGTATTTT	CSVRDVGRGRDTQYF
once	-	TRBV3-1	TRBJ2-5	TGTGCCAGCAGCCAAGTGCGGTCTTCGGAGACCCAGTACTTC	CASSQVRSSETQYF
-	TRBD1	TRBV20-1	TRBJ1-3	TGCAGTGCTAGTCGCACGACAGGGGGTCCAGGAAACACCATATATTTT	CSASRTTGGPGNTIYF
-	-	TRBV20-1	TRBJ1-1	TGCAGTGCTAGGAGGGACGGCCGGAACACTGAAGCTTTCTTT	CSARRDGRNTEAFF
once	-	TRBV12-3/TRBV12-4	TRBJ2-5	TGTGCCAGCAGGCGCGTAACCGAGACCCAGTACTTC	CASRRVTETQYF
-	TRBD2	TRBV9	TRBJ2-5	TGTGCCAGCAGCGTACTCGGACTAGCGGGGCTAGAGACCCAGTACTTC	CASSVLGLAGLETQYF
-	-	TRBV21-1	TRBJ1-3	TGTGCCAGCAGCAAAGAAAGTGGGGCTCCATATTTCTCTGGAAACACCATATATTTT	CASSKESGAPYFSGNTIYF
-	-	TRBV29-1	TRBJ2-3	TGCAGCGTCGCTTACGGGGGCACAGATACGCAGTATTTT	CSVAYGGTDTQYF
few	-	TRBV6-5	TRBJ1-2	TGTGCCAGCAGTTACTCGGGAATTCGCGGCTACACCTTC	CASSYSGIRGYTF
once	TRBD1	TRBV4-1	TRBJ1-1	TGCGCCAGCAGCCTAGGACAGGGAGGCCTCCTGAACACTGAAGCTTTCTTT	CASSLGQGGLLNTEAFF
-	-	TRBV6-5	TRBJ2-2	TGTGCCAGCAGTTACAGCGGAGGTCGGGGGAGCGCGAACACCGGGGAGCTGTTTTTT	CASSYSGGRGSANTGELFF
-	-	TRBV20-1	TRBJ2-5	TGCAGCGCGGAGTACCAAGAGACCCAGTACTTC	CSAEYQETQYF
-	TRBD1	TRBV30	TRBJ2-5	TGTGCCTGGAGTGCCGGACAGGGGGCGCGAGAGACCCAGTACTTC	CAWSAGQGARETQYF
-	-	TRBV29-1	TRBJ2-7	TGCAGCGCTCGGGACCTCTCGAATTCCTACGAGCAGTACTTC	CSARDLSNSYEQYF
-	TRBD1	TRBV4-3	TRBJ2-1	TGCGCCAGCAGCCAAGGCGGACAGGGCCAGAGACAGTCCTACAATGAGCAGTTCTTC	CASSQGGQGQRQSYNEQFF
-	TRBD2	TRBV20-1	TRBJ2-7	TGCAGTGGCACTAGCGGGGTAGGCGAGCAGTACTTC	CSGTSGVGEQYF
few	TRBD1	TRBV4-3	TRBJ2-3	TGCGCCAGCAGCCAAGGCCCGGGGACAGTCACAGATACGCAGTATTTT	CASSQGPGTVTDTQYF
-	-	TRBV10-3	TRBJ1-1	TGTGCCATCAGTGTTGGACAGTTGAACACTGAAGCTTTCTTT	CAISVGQLNTEAFF
-	TRBD1	TRBV27	TRBJ1-1	TGTGCCAGCTCCATCCGGACAGGCATGAACACTGAAGCTTTCTTT	CASSIRTGMNTEAFF
many	-	TRBV29-1	TRBJ2-1	TGCAGCGTAGATCGAACCTACAATGAGCAGTTCTTC	CSVDRTYNEQFF
-	TRBD1	TRBV29-1	TRBJ2-1	TGCAGCGCGGGGGGGACAGGGGATTTTTGTGAGCAGTTCTTC	CSAGGTGDFCEQFF
few	-	TRBV16	TRBJ1-1	TGTGCCAGCAGCCAATCATTCCAGGGTACTGAAGCTTTCTTT	CASSQSFQGTEAFF
-	-	TRBV12-3/TRBV12-4	TRBJ1-5	TGTGCCAGCAGTTCTACCTCAGGGACACGCGGTTCGCAGCCCCAGCATTTT	CASSSTSGTRGSQPQHF
-	TRBD2	TRBV12-3/TRBV12-4	TRBJ2-7	TGTGCCAGCAGTTCGGGACTAGCGGTAACCTACGAGCAGTACTTC	CASSSGLAVTYEQYF
few	-	TRBV7-2	TRBJ2-1	TGTGCCAGCAGCTTTACGGATAGGACGTACTCCTACAATGAGCAGTTCTTC	CASSFTDRTYSYNEQFF
-	TRBD2	TRBV29-1	TRBJ2-7	TGCAGCGCTAAGGCTGCTAGCGGGATACATCCCTACGAGCAGTACTTC	CSAKAASGIHPYEQYF